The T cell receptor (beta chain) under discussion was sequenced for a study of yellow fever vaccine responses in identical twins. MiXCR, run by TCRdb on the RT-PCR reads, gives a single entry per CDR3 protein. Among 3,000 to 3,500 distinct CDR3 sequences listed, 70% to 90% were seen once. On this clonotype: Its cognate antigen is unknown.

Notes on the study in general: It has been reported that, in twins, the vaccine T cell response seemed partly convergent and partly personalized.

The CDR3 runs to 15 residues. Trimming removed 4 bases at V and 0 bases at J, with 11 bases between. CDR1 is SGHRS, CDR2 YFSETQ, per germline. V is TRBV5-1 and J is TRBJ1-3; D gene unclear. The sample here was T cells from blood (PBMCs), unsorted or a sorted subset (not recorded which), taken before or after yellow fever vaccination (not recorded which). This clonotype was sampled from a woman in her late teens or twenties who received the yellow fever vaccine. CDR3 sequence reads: CASSPPLTSGNTIYF. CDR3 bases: TGCGCCAGCAGCCCCCCCCTTACCTCTGGAAACACCATATATTTT.